In this sample, the clone carrying this T cell receptor (beta chain) turned up once. Its antigen is unknown. CDR3 length equals 15 residues. Germline V gene lookup returns CDR1 LGHNA and CDR2 YNFKEQ. The V gene lost 4 bases and the J gene lost 5 bases, with 15 bases spanning the gap. The data belong to a study of cytomegalovirus exposure and HLA in healthy donors. Across the whole study: Researchers previously reported finding fewer than 140 million unique TCR beta sequences from 170 million or so T cells. Drawn from HLA-typed donors, approximately 85 million unique TCRs were held in an early data release.

Whole-study results and caveats: Highest at DRB1 and lowest at HLA-C, TCR association rates differed among HLA loci in a later analysis.

Amplification used 60 Vbeta primers and 13 Jbeta primers. Profiling relied on immunoSEQ multiplex PCR, and the TCRdb table lists in-frame clones only, not all of them. Of about 210,000 clones listed, roughly 78% were seen once; the top ten hold approximately 0.47%. The receptor's source is a boy between 5 and 17 years old in good health and CMV-seronegative. The chain employs TRBV4-2 and TRBJ1-3; weak D call: TRBD1 (5 bases). What was sequenced was PBMCs. CDR3 in DNA: TGTGCCAGCAGCCCCGCCGGGGGTTTTAGAAACACCATATATTTT. Translated: CASSPAGGFRNTIYF.